This is a list of T cell receptor beta chains from one sample in a study of blood T cell repertoires in COVID-19. The table came from immunoSEQ multiplex PCR; TCRdb's copy has only in-frame clones and leaves some out. The table records about 360,000 clones, around 84% of them present only once. The specimen sequenced was peripheral blood. These receptors were collected from a human donor in a cohort sampled during active COVID-19. Both conserved end residues are part of each CDR3. D genes are given only for firm matches. Only part of the rows carry a size: once, few, many, or a class if the clone is expanded.

clone size	V gene	D gene	J gene	CDR3 DNA	CDR3 protein
.	TRBV30	TRBD1	TRBJ1-4	TGTGCCTGGAGTACCCGGACAGGGGAACTTGAAAAACTGTTTTTT	CAWSTRTGELEKLFF
once	TRBV7-9	.	TRBJ2-7	TGTGCCAGCAGCTCCTCCCGACTGGGGGCATACGAGCAGTACTTC	CASSSSRLGAYEQYF
.	TRBV12-3/TRBV12-4	.	TRBJ1-1	TGTGCCAGCAGCCCGAGGAGAAACACTGAAGCTTTCTTT	CASSPRRNTEAFF
.	TRBV29-1	.	TRBJ2-3	TGCAGCGTTGGGGGAGCGGCTATTCGGTCTAGCACAGATACGCAGTATTTT	CSVGGAAIRSSTDTQYF
.	TRBV20-1	.	TRBJ1-1	TGCAGGTGGGGGCGAACTGAAGCTTTCTTT	CRWGRTEAFF
.	TRBV3-1/TRBV3-2	.	TRBJ1-5	TGTGCCAGCAGCCAAGGGTCAGGGGATCAGCCCCAGCATTTT	CASSQGSGDQPQHF
.	TRBV27	.	TRBJ1-1	TGTGCCAGCAGTAGGCCGGGGGGGAACACTGAAGCTTTCTTT	CASSRPGGNTEAFF
.	TRBV5-4	TRBD2	TRBJ2-1	TGTGCCAGCAGCGTCGGAAATCGACTAGCGGTCGCGGAGCAGTTCTTC	CASSVGNRLAVAEQFF
.	TRBV6-8	TRBD1	TRBJ2-7	TGTGCCAGCACTCCCCAGGACAGGGGGCCCTACGAGCAGTACTTC	CASTPQDRGPYEQYF
.	TRBV18	TRBD1	TRBJ1-1	TGTGCCAGCTCTCGGACAGGGAGGAATGATCTGAACACTGAAGCTTTCTTT	CASSRTGRNDLNTEAFF
.	TRBV4-2	TRBD2	TRBJ2-7	TGTGCCAGCAGCCAAGATCAGGGACTAGGAGCCGAGCAGTACTTC	CASSQDQGLGAEQYF
.	TRBV28	TRBD1	TRBJ1-2	TGTGCCAGCAGTTTCCCCGGGACAGGGAATAACTATGGCTACACCTTC	CASSFPGTGNNYGYTF
.	TRBV25-1	TRBD1	TRBJ2-7	TGTGCCAGCAGTGTCGCAGATGGGACAGGGGTTGGGGAGCAGTACTTC	CASSVADGTGVGEQYF
.	TRBV19	.	TRBJ1-1	TGTGCCAGTAGGGAGGAGAACACTGAAGCTTTCTTT	CASREENTEAFF
once	TRBV9	TRBD2	TRBJ2-3	TGTGCCAGCAGCCCCCAACTAGCGGGGGGCACAGATACGCAGTATTTT	CASSPQLAGGTDTQYF
.	TRBV5-1	.	TRBJ1-2	TGCGCCAGCAGCTTGTCAGGGTACGATGGCTACACCTTC	CASSLSGYDGYTF
.	TRBV5-1	.	TRBJ2-7	TGCGCCAGCAGCCTGGACACCTCCTGGGAGCAGTACTTC	CASSLDTSWEQYF
.	TRBV27	TRBD1	TRBJ2-1	TGTGCCAGCAGTTCCCCGGGACAGGGTCTCAATGAGCAGTTCTTC	CASSSPGQGLNEQFF
.	TRBV9	.	TRBJ2-7	TGTGCCAGCAGCGTAAGTCCCGGTGAAGTCTACGAGCAGTACTTC	CASSVSPGEVYEQYF
.	TRBV18	TRBD1	TRBJ1-5	TGTGCCAGCTCTTTTGGTGGGACAGGGGCCCAGCATTTT	CASSFGGTGAQHF
.	TRBV30	.	TRBJ1-5	TGTGCCTGGAGTGGCACAGGGAAGCAGCCCCAGCATTTT	CAWSGTGKQPQHF
.	TRBV18	.	TRBJ1-1	TGTGCCAGCTCACCACCGGCGGCAGTCGGAAACACTGAAGCTTTCTTT	CASSPPAAVGNTEAFF
.	TRBV4-1	.	TRBJ1-2	TGCGCCAGCAGCCGTGCGATTTCGGGCTATGGCTACACCTTC	CASSRAISGYGYTF
.	TRBV7-9	TRBD1	TRBJ2-7	TGTGCCAGCAGCTTAGGACAGGGAGTAAACGAGCAGTACTTC	CASSLGQGVNEQYF
.	TRBV5-1	TRBD1	TRBJ2-1	TGCGCCAGCAGTTACAGGGGGCGGAACGTTAATGAGCAGTTCTTC	CASSYRGRNVNEQFF
.	TRBV5-8	.	TRBJ1-1	TGTGCCAGCAGCTTGGTCCAGTCGAACACTGAAGCTTTCTTT	CASSLVQSNTEAFF
once	TRBV9	.	TRBJ1-2	TGTGCCAGCAGCGTAGCGAGTGGGCCTGGCTACACCTTC	CASSVASGPGYTF
.	TRBV7-8	.	TRBJ1-4	TGTGCCAGCAGCCCCAACAGAGCAACTAATGAAAAACTGTTTTTT	CASSPNRATNEKLFF
.	TRBV14	.	TRBJ2-2	TGTGCCAGCAGCCAAAGACACCCGAGTGCCGGGGAGCTGTTTTTT	CASSQRHPSAGELFF
.	TRBV30	.	TRBJ1-5	TGTGCCTGGAGTCGAGGACAAGGGAATCAGCCCCAGCATTTT	CAWSRGQGNQPQHF
.	TRBV7-3	.	TRBJ2-3	TGTGCCAGCAGCCCAATAAGTGCGGCTAGCGGCACAGATACGCAGTATTTT	CASSPISAASGTDTQYF
.	TRBV28	.	TRBJ2-7	TGTGCCAGCAGTGGCCCTCCGAAACCCCCCTACGAGCAGTACTTC	CASSGPPKPPYEQYF
.	TRBV3-1/TRBV3-2	.	TRBJ1-6	TGTGCCAGCAGCCAAACAGGGAGCTCCTATAATTCACCCCTCCACTTT	CASSQTGSSYNSPLHF
few	TRBV7-2	TRBD2	TRBJ2-3	TGTGCCAGCAGCTCCCGGACTAGCGGGCGAAACACAGATACGCAGTATTTT	CASSSRTSGRNTDTQYF
.	TRBV28	.	TRBJ1-5	TGTGCCAGCAGCGAAAGGGGGGGAAATCAGCCCCAGCATTTT	CASSERGGNQPQHF
.	TRBV5-4	TRBD1	TRBJ2-3	TGTGCCAGCAGCCTCGCCCGGGACAGGAGCACAGATACGCAGTATTTT	CASSLARDRSTDTQYF
.	TRBV7-2	.	TRBJ1-5	TGTGCCAGCAGCATTAGGGTGGGGCAGGGGCTCTCTCAGCCCCAGCATTTT	CASSIRVGQGLSQPQHF
.	TRBV27	.	TRBJ2-7	TGTGCCAGCACCCTCTACGAGCAGTACTTC	CASTLYEQYF
once	TRBV6-5	.	TRBJ2-7	TGTGCCAGCAGTCCCCTCGAGACTAGTCGGTACGAGCAGTACTTC	CASSPLETSRYEQYF
.	TRBV7-3	.	TRBJ2-6	TGTGCCAGCGGTCCGACTGGATACTCTGGGGCCAACGTCCTGACTTTC	CASGPTGYSGANVLTF
few	TRBV18	.	TRBJ1-4	TGTGCCAGCTCGCCGCGGCAGGGTAGTGAAAAACTGTTTTTT	CASSPRQGSEKLFF
once	TRBV6-5	TRBD2	TRBJ2-1	TGTGCCAGCAGGAACCTAGCGGGAGGGATCAATGAGCAGTTCTTC	CASRNLAGGINEQFF
.	TRBV2	TRBD1	TRBJ1-2	TGTGCCAGCAAGACAGGGGGCGCGGGTGGCTACACCTTC	CASKTGGAGGYTF
.	TRBV3-1/TRBV3-2	TRBD2	TRBJ2-3	TGTGCCAGCAGCCAAGATTGGCCTAGCGGGAGTCCACAGTATTTT	CASSQDWPSGSPQYF
.	TRBV19	.	TRBJ2-7	TGTGCCAGTATGACGGGATCCCACGAGCAGTACTTC	CASMTGSHEQYF
.	TRBV5-6	.	TRBJ2-1	TGTGCCAGCAGCTTAACAGGGTCCCTCGGGAATGAGCAGTTCTTC	CASSLTGSLGNEQFF
.	TRBV28	.	TRBJ1-5	TGTGCCACTACAGTGTTCTCCCAGCCCCAGCATTTT	CATTVFSQPQHF
.	TRBV19	TRBD2	TRBJ2-7	TGTGCCAGTAGTCCCCAGTCCGGGAGGGATGAGCAGTACTTC	CASSPQSGRDEQYF
.	TRBV5-1	TRBD1	TRBJ2-2	TGCGCCAGCAGCTCAAACCGACAGGGCTCGAACACCGGGGAGCTGTTTTTT	CASSSNRQGSNTGELFF